This passage covers 15 T cell receptor beta chains from one sample sequenced in a study of CD8 T cells in Susac syndrome. Random hexamers were used to reverse transcribe the RNA input (about 0.5 to 1 ug). TCRdb used MiXCR to reprocess the immunoSEQ multiplex PCR reads, holding one entry per CDR3 protein. This sample has 350,000 to 550,000 distinct CDR3 sequences; 85% occur once, and the top ten carry 0.09% to 0.15%. Sequenced input: CD8+ T cells from PBMCs. These receptors all come from a human donor with multiple sclerosis.

This clonotype has only a few counts. This chain joins TRBV5-5 and TRBJ2-1; tentatively, D is TRBD2 (5 bases). The germline V and J ends were trimmed by 2 bases and 0 bases, with 9 bases remaining between them. CDR3 length equals 15 residues. Per the germline V gene, CDR1 is SGHKS and CDR2 is YYEKEE (reference sequence). The CDR3 sequence: CASSLAGLSYNEQFF. CDR3 in DNA: TGTGCCAGCAGCTTAGCCGGACTCTCCTACAATGAGCAGTTCTTC. The full variable domain, completed using reference TRBV5-5 and TRBJ2-1, is DAGVTQSPTHLIKTRGQQVTLRCSPISGHKSVSWYQQVLGQGPQFIFQYYEKEERGRGNFPDRFSARQFPNYSSELNVNALLLGDSALYLCASSLAGLSYNEQFFGPGTRLTVL.

The chain carries TRBV10-3 and TRBJ2-5; 12 nucleotides agree with TRBD2. V gave up 0 bases and J gave up 4 bases; unmatched junction bases: 12. Germline-derived CDR1 and CDR2 are ENHRY and SYGVKD. This CDR3 has 19 amino acids. The CDR3 reads CAISESTIFTSGRSETQYF. CDR3 bases: TGTGCCATCAGTGAGTCTACCATCTTCACTAGCGGGAGGTCAGAGACCCAGTACTTC.

The count of this clonotype is one. The CDR3 DNA sequence: TGCAGTGCTAGAGATCGTCTCGTGCAGGGGGTTATGTACGAGCAGTACTTC. It specifies CSARDRLVQGVMYEQYF. The chain combines TRBV20-1 with TRBJ2-7, with 7 bases aligning to TRBD1. The germline V gene has CDR1 DFQATT and CDR2 SNEGSKA (reference sequence). The CDR3 is made up of 17 amino acids. Trimming took 0 bases from V and 4 from J; bases not matched to a gene: 15.

This chain uses TRBV29-1 with TRBJ2-3; D is unresolved. The ends were cut back, 1 base at V and 0 bases at J, with 8 bases in the middle. The CDR3 runs 14 residues. Germline lookup yields CDR1 SQVTM and CDR2 ANQGSEA. As DNA, the CDR3 is TGCAGCGTTGAAGGGTTGGAGAGCACAGATACGCAGTATTTT. Protein product: CSVEGLESTDTQYF.

CDR3 coding DNA: TGTGCCAGCAGTGAAGCCCAGGGAGGATACAACTATGGCTACACCTTC. It codes for CASSEAQGGYNYGYTF. The chain couples TRBV2 to TRBJ1-2; possible D gene TRBD1, 5 bases. In germline, CDR1 is SNHLY, CDR2 FYNNEI. CDR3 length: 16 residues. V was shortened by 0 bases and J by 2 bases, with 13 bases between the two germline ends.

This chain uses TRBV20-1 with TRBJ1-1; TRBD1 might be the D (5 bases). The germline V and J ends were trimmed by 4 bases and 0 bases, with 9 bases remaining between them. CDR3 length equals 13 residues. Germline V gene data show CDR1 as DFQATT and CDR2 as SNEGSKA (reference sequence). The CDR3 reads CSAKEGMNTEAFF. The CDR3 nucleotides read TGCAGTGCTAAAGAGGGGATGAACACTGAAGCTTTCTTT.

V is TRBV5-6 and J is TRBJ2-7; 9 bases are shared with TRBD1. The V gene end was trimmed by 0 bases and the J gene end by 4 bases; junction bases not matched to a gene: 5. Germline V gene data show CDR1 as SGHDT and CDR2 as YYEEEE. The CDR3 runs 15 residues. The CDR3 DNA reads TGTGCCAGCAGCTTGGTAGGACAGGGGAAATACGAGCAGTACTTC. Its protein is CASSLVGQGKYEQYF.

This clonotype was detected a few times. The V gene is TRBV3-1, the J gene TRBJ1-1, with a weak D call TRBD1 (5 bases). Per germline, CDR1 LGHDT and CDR2 YNNKEL (reference sequence). V was pared by 0 bases and J by 5 bases, with 10 bases between. The CDR3 is 14 amino acids. CDR3 region: CASSQEGGSTEAFF. The DNA for the CDR3 is TGTGCCAGCAGCCAAGAGGGGGGGAGTACTGAAGCTTTCTTT.

The chain uses TRBV6-1 and TRBJ1-5; D gene uncertain. Germline V gene sequence: CDR1 MNHNS, CDR2 SASEGT. The CDR3 has 14 residues. The V end lost 6 bases, the J end lost 5 bases, and 14 bases lay between the germline ends. The CDR3 is CASSPDTVYQPQHF. The CDR3 region has the DNA TGTGCCAGCAGCCCCGACACGGTTTATCAGCCCCAGCATTTT.

The chain has TRBV27 and TRBJ2-3; 8 bases agree with TRBD2. The V gene end was trimmed by 3 bases and the J gene end by 4 bases; junction bases not matched to a gene: 9. Germline V gives CDR1 MNHEY, CDR2 SMNVEV (reference sequence). This CDR3 has 16 amino acids. The CDR3 sequence is CASSLWPSGSPDTQYF. The CDR3 bases are TGTGCCAGCAGTTTGTGGCCAAGCGGGAGCCCAGATACGCAGTATTTT.

V and J are TRBV27 and TRBJ1-2; D call uncertain. The germline V and J ends were trimmed by 5 bases and 6 bases, with 22 bases remaining between them. There are 16 residues in the CDR3. Germline values: CDR1 MNHEY, CDR2 SMNVEV (reference sequence). CDR3 amino acids: CASSPSIFGNVDGYTF. In nucleotides, the CDR3 is TGTGCCAGCAGTCCATCAATATTCGGGAATGTGGATGGCTACACCTTC.

The chain couples TRBV7-2 to TRBJ2-3; 9 positions agree with TRBD1. CDR1 SGHTA and CDR2 FQGNSA come from the germline V gene. The CDR3 loop spans 17 amino acids. J gave up 6 bases and V 5 bases, and 15 bases lay outside the gene matches. The CDR3: CASSPDSPGQGRDTQYF. DNA for the CDR3: TGTGCCAGCAGCCCAGACTCCCCCGGACAGGGGAGGGATACGCAGTATTTT.

V and J are TRBV4-1 and TRBJ2-3; D unclear. Trimming cost V 4 bases and J 5 bases, with 10 bases left between them. The CDR3 contains 13 residues. The germline gives CDR1 MGHRA, CDR2 YSYEKL. The CDR3 DNA sequence: TGCGCCAGCAGCCCCACCCCTAGAGATACGCAGTATTTT. As protein: CASSPTPRDTQYF.

The V and J genes are TRBV7-9 and TRBJ2-7; TRBD2 agrees at 11 bases. CDR3 length equals 15 residues. V trimming: 10 bases; J trimming: 4 bases; junction bases outside the gene matches: 12. Germline V gene data show CDR1 as SEHNR and CDR2 as FQNEAQ (reference sequence). The CDR3 DNA is TGTGCCACCCAGCGGGGGGGACTAGCGGTTTACGAGCAGTACTTC. It codes for CATQRGGLAVYEQYF.

The CDR3 loop is CASSSIGPRYEQYF. The CDR3 DNA reads TGTGCCAGCAGCTCGATAGGGCCCCGCTACGAGCAGTACTTC. The genes are TRBV7-2 and TRBJ2-7, with unresolved D. This CDR3 has 14 residues. V shed 4 bases and J shed 3 bases, with 13 bases lying between them. Germline CDR1 SGHTA, CDR2 FQGNSA.